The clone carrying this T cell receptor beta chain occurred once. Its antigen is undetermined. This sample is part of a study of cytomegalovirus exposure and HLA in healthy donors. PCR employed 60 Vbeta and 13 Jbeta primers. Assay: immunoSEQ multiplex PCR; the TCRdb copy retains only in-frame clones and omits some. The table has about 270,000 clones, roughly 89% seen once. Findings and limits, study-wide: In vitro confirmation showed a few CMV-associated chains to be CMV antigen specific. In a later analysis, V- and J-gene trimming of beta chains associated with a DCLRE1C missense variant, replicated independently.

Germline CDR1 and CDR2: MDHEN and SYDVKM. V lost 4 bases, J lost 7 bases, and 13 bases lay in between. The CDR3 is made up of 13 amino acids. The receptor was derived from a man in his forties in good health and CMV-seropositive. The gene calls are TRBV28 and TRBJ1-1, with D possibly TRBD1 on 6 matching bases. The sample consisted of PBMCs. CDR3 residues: CASSSRGGVEAFF. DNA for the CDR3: TGTGCCAGCAGTTCCCGGGGGGGCGTTGAAGCTTTCTTT.